Following are 26 T cell receptor beta chains from one sample sequenced in a study of T cell changes during pregnancy in multiple sclerosis. Profiled with immunoSEQ multiplex PCR; TCRdb holds only in-frame clones, not every one. The data hold about 24,000 clones, with around 89% observed a single time. The sequencing here drew on CD4+ T cells from peripheral blood mononuclear cells, taken in the first trimester of pregnancy. These receptor sequences come from a female donor in good health, enrolled as a control in a pregnancy study.

The CDR3 DNA reads TGTGCCAGCAGTGACGGCGGGGGGCTGGAGACCCAGTACTTC. It encodes CASSDGGGLETQYF. This rearrangement joins TRBV2 to TRBJ2-5, with 8 bases identical to TRBD2. This CDR3 region has 14 residues. V lost 3 bases and J lost 5; bases outside the gene matches: 5. In germline, CDR1 is SNHLY, CDR2 FYNNEI.

This clone has just a few counts. The rearrangement uses TRBV5-1 and TRBJ2-1; tentative D call: TRBD1 (5 bases). V dropped 2 bases and J dropped 6 bases, with 9 bases sitting between them. The CDR3 runs to 13 residues. Germline V CDR1 and CDR2: SGHRS, YFSETQ. CDR3 residues: CASSFRDANEQFF. In nucleotides, the CDR3 is TGCGCCAGCAGCTTCAGGGATGCCAATGAGCAGTTCTTC.

The rearrangement uses TRBV29-1 and TRBJ1-4, with 7 nucleotides matching TRBD1. The length of the CDR3 is 13 residues. Germline CDR1 reads SQVTM; CDR2 reads ANQGSEA. With V trimmed by 4 bases and J by 7 bases, 6 bases remained unmatched. CDR3 bases: TGCAGCGTTGGCGACAGGGTTAGTGAAAAACTGTTTTTT. It codes for CSVGDRVSEKLFF.

This clone appeared once. This chain connects TRBV28 to TRBJ2-7; D remains ambiguous. Trimming removed 7 bases from V and 0 bases from J, with 16 bases in between. The CDR3 is 15 amino acids. Per the germline V gene, CDR1 is MDHEN and CDR2 is SYDVKM. DNA of the CDR3: TGTGCCAGCACTTCTGGAGCGAGACGCTCCTACGAGCAGTACTTC. This codes for CASTSGARRSYEQYF.

This chain connects TRBV7-2 to TRBJ1-2; weak D call: TRBD1 (5 bases). CDR1 is SGHTA, CDR2 FQGNSA, per germline. Trimming shortened V by 3 bases and J by 6 bases, and 17 bases separated the two germline ends. The length of the CDR3 is 15 residues. The CDR3: CASSFPGRVRDGYTF. Written as DNA, the CDR3 is TGTGCCAGCAGCTTCCCCGGCAGGGTCCGGGATGGCTACACCTTC.

The gene calls are TRBV7-2 and TRBJ1-1; tentatively, D is TRBD1 (5 bases). CDR3 size: 15 residues. Trimming left V 5 bases short and J 5 bases short, with 18 bases between. Germline CDR1 and CDR2: SGHTA and FQGNSA. CDR3 DNA: TGTGCCAGCAGCACTTCGGGCCACAGGAATACTGAAGCTTTCTTT. Its translation: CASSTSGHRNTEAFF.

The CDR3 DNA is TGTGCCAGCAGTTTATGGGACCCAGCGGGACCCCCACTCGAGCAGTACTTC. Its protein is CASSLWDPAGPPLEQYF. This sequence joins TRBV28 and TRBJ2-5, with 7 nucleotides matching TRBD2. The DNA end is more similar to TRBJ2-7, so the J call may be wrong. CDR3 length: 17 residues. CDR1 and CDR2 from the germline V gene are MDHEN and SYDVKM.

This chain joins TRBV19 and TRBJ2-1; no clear D gene. This CDR3 comprises 16 residues. V lost 7 bases and J lost 0, with 16 bases in between. Germline V gene sequence: CDR1 LNHDA, CDR2 SQIVND (reference sequence). As DNA, the CDR3 is TGTGCCAGTACTCCTACGAAACGGTTCTCCTACAATGAGCAGTTCTTC. Protein sequence: CASTPTKRFSYNEQFF.

The rearrangement uses TRBV7-2 and TRBJ2-3, with a possible D match to TRBD2 (6 bases). CDR1 SGHTA and CDR2 FQGNSA come from the germline V gene. Trimming took 1 base from V and 4 from J, leaving 12 bases between them. The length of the CDR3 is 15 residues. The CDR3 spells CASSLVAGGADTQYF. In DNA, the CDR3 is TGTGCCAGCAGCTTAGTTGCGGGCGGGGCAGATACGCAGTATTTT.

The rearrangement joins TRBV11-3 to TRBJ2-1; 8 nucleotides match TRBD2. This CDR3 is built from 17 residues. Germline loops: CDR1 SGHNT, CDR2 YENEEA. The ends lost 3 bases at V and 3 bases at J; junction bases unmatched: 10. Written as DNA, the CDR3 is TGTGCCAGCAGCTTTATGGCGGGGGGTCCCCACTACAATGAGCAGTTCTTC. Amino acids: CASSFMAGGPHYNEQFF.

V and J are TRBV27 and TRBJ2-7; 14 nucleotides line up with TRBD2. Germline V gives CDR1 MNHEY, CDR2 SMNVEV (reference sequence). This CDR3 comprises 14 residues. J lost 7 bases, V lost 8 bases, and 7 bases had no gene match. DNA of the CDR3: TGTGCCAGCGGGTGGACTAGCGGGAGGAGGGAGCAGTACTTC. It yields the protein CASGWTSGRREQYF.

The chain is built from TRBV9 and TRBJ2-1, with 7 bases fitting TRBD2. The CDR3 runs 19 residues. CDR1 SGDLS and CDR2 YYNGEE come from the germline V gene. With V trimmed by 3 bases and J by 3 bases, 18 bases remained unmatched. DNA of the CDR3: TGTGCCAGCAGCGACGCGAAGCGGGAAGCAAGGAATTACTACAATGAGCAGTTCTTC. This codes for CASSDAKREARNYYNEQFF.

The genes are TRBV19 and TRBJ1-5; D is undetermined. The CDR3 extends over 12 amino acids. CDR1 is LNHDA, CDR2 SQIVND, per germline (reference sequence). V lost 0 bases, J lost 15 bases, and 12 bases lay in between. The chain's CDR3 is CASSIDNGFWHF. CDR3 nucleotide sequence: TGTGCCAGTAGTATAGATAACGGGTTCTGGCATTTT.

J is TRBJ1-2 and V is TRBV6-5, with unresolved D. Trimming shortened V by 2 bases and J by 7 bases, and 8 bases separated the two germline ends. There are 12 residues in the CDR3. Germline CDR1 and CDR2: MNHEY and SVGAGI. The CDR3 bases are TGTGCCAGCAGTTACGAGGCGCGTGGCTACACCTTC. Encoded protein: CASSYEARGYTF.

With regard to this clone: The junction shows a germline mismatch at one end, possibly a read error. CDR3 coding DNA: TGTGCCAGCAGCCTAGCGGGAGGCTACGAGCAGTACTTC. As protein: CASSLAGGYEQYF. The chain has TRBV7-2 and TRBJ2-7; 11 nucleotides line up with TRBD2. Germline values: CDR1 SGHTA, CDR2 FQGNSA. The CDR3 extends over 13 amino acids. The variable domain in full, completed from reference TRBV7-2 and TRBJ2-7, reads GAGVSQSPSNKVTEKGKDVELRCDPISGHTALYWYRQSLGQGLEFLIYFQGNSAPDKSGLPSDRFSAERTGGSVSTLTIQRTQQEDSAVYLCASSLAGGYEQYFGPGTRLTVT.

The chain joins TRBV6-5 to TRBJ2-5; TRBD1 aligns across 9 bases. Germline V gives CDR1 MNHEY, CDR2 SVGAGI. The CDR3 spans 15 residues. Trimming cost V 6 bases and J 2 bases; bases outside gene matches: 7. The CDR3 DNA follows: TGTGCCAGCAGAAAGACAGGGGGACCTCAAGAGACCCAGTACTTC. Its translation is CASRKTGGPQETQYF.

This clone has a handful of counts. The chain carries TRBV20-1 and TRBJ1-2; 7 bases fit TRBD1. Trimming took 6 bases from V and 5 from J; bases not matched to a gene: 3. The length of the CDR3 is 11 residues. The V gene's germline CDR1 is DFQATT and CDR2 SNEGSKA (reference sequence). The CDR3 here is CSAMGQYGYTF. The CDR3 DNA follows: TGCAGTGCCATGGGACAGTATGGCTACACCTTC.

The V call is TRBV6-5, the J call TRBJ2-3, with D unclear. This CDR3 has 10 amino acids. Deletions cut 11 bases from V and 6 bases from J, with 9 bases between. Germline CDR1 is MNHEY and CDR2 is SVGAGI. In nucleotides, the CDR3 is TGTGCCTGGAGTGGGGATACGCAGTATTTT. Translating gives CAWSGDTQYF.

The J gene is TRBJ1-2, the V gene TRBV28; 8 bases are shared with TRBD1. Trimming cost V 1 base and J 4 bases; bases outside gene matches: 2. CDR3 size: 14 residues. Germline V gene sequence: CDR1 MDHEN, CDR2 SYDVKM. The CDR3 reads CASSLSDRVYGYTF. In DNA form, the CDR3 reads TGTGCCAGCAGTTTATCGGACAGGGTCTATGGCTACACCTTC.

This clone occurred a few times. The V call is TRBV10-1, the J call TRBJ1-1; a possible D gene is TRBD1 (6 bases). Trimming left V 3 bases short and J 10 bases short, with 12 bases between. The CDR3 loop spans 12 amino acids. Germline CDR1 WNHNN, CDR2 SYGVQD (reference sequence). This chain's CDR3 is CASSEPGQVAFF. CDR3 sequence (DNA): TGCGCCAGCAGTGAACCGGGACAAGTAGCTTTCTTT.

Points on this clone: Mismatch with germline at one junction end may stem from a read error. The chain is built from TRBV7-7 and TRBJ2-3; a weak D match, TRBD2 (6 bases). The CDR3 sequence is 13 residues long. CDR1 is SSHAT, CDR2 FNYEAQ, per germline (reference sequence). CDR3 in amino acids: CASSPTGADTQYF. CDR3 DNA sequence: TGTGCTAGCAGCCCGACGGGGGCAGATACGCAGTATTTT.

The V gene is TRBV5-4, the J gene TRBJ1-1, with 10 positions matching TRBD1. Per the germline V gene, CDR1 is SGHNT and CDR2 is YYREEE (reference sequence). Trimming cost V 4 bases and J 5 bases; bases outside gene matches: 11. This CDR3 spans 16 amino acids. For the CDR3, the DNA is TGTGCCAGCAGCCCGTCCCGGGACAGGGGCCGGACTGAAGCTTTCTTT. Its translation: CASSPSRDRGRTEAFF. The full variable domain, its missing parts supplied by reference TRBV5-4 and TRBJ1-1, is ETGVTQSPTHLIKTRGQQVTLRCSSQSGHNTVSWYQQALGQGPQFIFQYYREEENGRGNFPPRFSGLQFPNYSSELNVNALELDDSALYLCASSPSRDRGRTEAFFGQGTRLTVV.

The rearrangement uses TRBV7-3 and TRBJ2-1, with 9 bases lining up with TRBD1. The CDR3 consists of 17 residues. Germline values: CDR1 SGHTA, CDR2 FQGTGA. J lost 7 bases, V lost 0 bases, and 10 bases had no gene match. CDR3 in amino acids: CASSLTPGTGRGNEQFF. CDR3 sequence (DNA): TGTGCCAGCAGCTTAACCCCAGGGACAGGGAGAGGGAATGAGCAGTTCTTC.

The chain has TRBV7-8 and TRBJ1-2; weak D call: TRBD1 (6 bases). V was pared by 2 bases and J by 5 bases, with 18 bases between. The germline V gene encodes CDR1 SGHVS and CDR2 FQNEAQ. The CDR3 extends over 16 amino acids. This CDR3 reads CASSLRSNRVFYGYTF. In nucleotides, the CDR3 is TGTGCCAGCAGCTTACGGTCGAACAGGGTATTTTATGGCTACACCTTC.

This chain connects TRBV5-1 to TRBJ2-1, with TRBD2 matching over 14 bases. Germline V gene data show CDR1 as SGHRS and CDR2 as YFSETQ. The CDR3 has 16 amino acids. After removal of 1 base from V and 8 bases from J, the junction contained 5 bases not matched to a gene. In DNA form, the CDR3 reads TGCGCCAGCAGCTTGCAGGGACTAGCGGGAGTGGATGAGCAGTTCTTC. Translation gives CASSLQGLAGVDEQFF. Full variable domain (remainder filled in from reference TRBV5-1 and TRBJ2-1): KAGVTQTPRYLIKTRGQQVTLSCSPISGHRSVSWYQQTPGQGLQFLFEYFSETQRNKGNFPGRFSGRQFSNSRSEMNVSTLELGDSALYLCASSLQGLAGVDEQFFGPGTRLTVL.

Turning to this clone: Other nucleotide sequences from this sample produce the same CDR3. The chain carries TRBV6-6 and TRBJ2-1, with 8 bases fitting TRBD2. With 5 bases clipped from V and 9 bases from J, the junction kept 12 bases outside the gene matches. Per the germline V gene, CDR1 is MNHNY and CDR2 is SVGAGI (reference sequence). The length of the CDR3 is 15 residues. CDR3 amino acids: CASSPRPPGGSEQFF. In DNA, the CDR3 is TGTGCCAGCAGTCCCCGCCCTCCGGGAGGGAGTGAGCAGTTCTTC.